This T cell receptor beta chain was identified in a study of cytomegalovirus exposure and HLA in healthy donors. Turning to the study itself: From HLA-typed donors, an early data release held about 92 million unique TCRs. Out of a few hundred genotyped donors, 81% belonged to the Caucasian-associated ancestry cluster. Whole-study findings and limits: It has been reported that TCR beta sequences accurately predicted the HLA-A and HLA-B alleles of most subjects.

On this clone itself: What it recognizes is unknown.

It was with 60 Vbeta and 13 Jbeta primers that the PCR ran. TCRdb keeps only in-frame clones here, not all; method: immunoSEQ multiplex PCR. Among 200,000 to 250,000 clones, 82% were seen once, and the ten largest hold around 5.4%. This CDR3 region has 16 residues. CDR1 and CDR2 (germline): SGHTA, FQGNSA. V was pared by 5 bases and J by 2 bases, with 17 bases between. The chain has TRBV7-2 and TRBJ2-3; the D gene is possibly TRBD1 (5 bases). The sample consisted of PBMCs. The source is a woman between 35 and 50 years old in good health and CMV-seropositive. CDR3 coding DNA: TGTGCCAGCAGCCCAGGGCCGGATCTTACCACAGATACGCAGTATTTT. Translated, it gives CASSPGPDLTTDTQYF.